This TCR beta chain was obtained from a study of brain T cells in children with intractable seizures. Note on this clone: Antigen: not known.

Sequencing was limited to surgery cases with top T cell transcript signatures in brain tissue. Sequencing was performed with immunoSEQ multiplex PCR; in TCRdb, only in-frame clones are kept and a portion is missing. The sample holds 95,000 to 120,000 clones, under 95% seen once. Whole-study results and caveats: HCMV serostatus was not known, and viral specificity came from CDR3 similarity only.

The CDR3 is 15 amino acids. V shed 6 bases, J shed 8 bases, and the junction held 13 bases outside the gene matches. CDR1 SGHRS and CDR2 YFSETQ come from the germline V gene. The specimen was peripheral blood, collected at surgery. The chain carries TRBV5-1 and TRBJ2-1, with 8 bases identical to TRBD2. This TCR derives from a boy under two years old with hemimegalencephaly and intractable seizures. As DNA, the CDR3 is TGCGCCAGCACCCCGCTAGCGGGCCCCATCGATGAGCAGTTCTTC. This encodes CASTPLAGPIDEQFF.